The T cell receptor (beta chain) described here comes from a study of cytomegalovirus exposure and HLA in healthy donors. As for the study in general: The Caucasian-associated ancestry cluster contained about 80% of the approximately 400 genotyped donors. General study results and limits: Analysis performed later found 16,951 TCR beta sequences associated with HLA alleles at 0.05 false discovery rate. Relative to the approximately 700-donor mean, N-insertions were reportedly fewer in an Asian-associated ancestry cluster in a later analysis. Excluded were some V segments that proved indistinguishable, including TRBV6-2 and TRBV6-3.

After removal of 5 bases from V and 4 bases from J, the junction contained 4 bases not matched to a gene. There are 13 residues in the CDR3. The V gene's germline CDR1 is MNHEY and CDR2 SVGAGI. PCR amplification relied on 60 Vbeta primers (plus 13 Jbeta primers). TCRdb's copy holds only in-frame clones and misses some; the assay was immunoSEQ multiplex PCR. The data show 95,000 to 100,000 clones, with roughly 79% seen just once and around 1.9% held by the top ten. Worth noting for this clone: As yet, its antigen is unknown.

The chain uses TRBV6-5 and TRBJ1-2; 7 bases are a match to TRBD1. The TCR originated in a woman aged 35 to 49 in good health and CMV-seronegative. Sequences were obtained from PBMCs. As DNA, the CDR3 is TGTGCCAGCAGTGTAGGGACAGCCTATGGCTACACCTTC. Its translation is CASSVGTAYGYTF.